A selection of T cell receptor beta chains follows, all from one sample in a study of regulatory T cells in long-lasting Graves disease. TCRdb reprocessed the multiplex PCR reads with MiXCR, giving one entry per CDR3 protein. The sample consists of under 700,000 distinct CDR3 sequences, around 15% of them appearing once. Separately, the same data were catalogued under a study of T cells in Graves' hyperthyroidism and ophthalmopathy.

Here the sequenced sample was peripheral blood mononuclear cells (PBMCs), taken at new diagnosis, from a patient treated with antithyroid drugs. All receptors come from a woman in her forties or fifties with Graves disease. CDR3s include the opening cysteine and the closing phenylalanine or tryptophan. A D gene is named only where the DNA matches it firmly. Clone size is shown for a subset of rows, as once, few, many or a class of expanded clone.

>TRBJ1-1|TRBV20-1|.|many
CSARAGSSNTEAFF
TGCAGTGCCCGTGCAGGGAGTTCTAACACTGAAGCTTTCTTT
>TRBJ2-5|TRBV13|.|.
CASSFHSDETQYF
TGTGCCAGCAGCTTCCACAGCGATGAGACCCAGTACTTC
>TRBJ2-6|TRBV12-3/TRBV12-4|.|.
CASSFGGAGANVLTF
TGTGCCAGCAGTTTTGGAGGGGCCGGGGCCAACGTCCTGACTTTC
>TRBJ2-1|TRBV5-1|.|many
CASSTPRGDNEQFF
TGCGCCAGCAGTACCCCCAGGGGCGACAATGAGCAGTTCTTC
>TRBJ1-4|TRBV29-1|.|few
CSVGNTPGEKLFF
TGCAGCGTTGGAAACACCCCCGGGGAAAAACTGTTTTTT
>TRBJ2-2|TRBV2|.|many
CASTDSPNTGELFF
TGTGCCAGCACGGACAGCCCTAACACCGGGGAGCTGTTTTTT
>TRBJ1-5|TRBV30|TRBD1|many
CAWRDRALNNQPQHF
TGTGCCTGGAGAGACAGGGCCTTGAACAATCAGCCCCAGCATTTT
>TRBJ1-1|TRBV12-3/TRBV12-4|TRBD1|.
CASSDRGVGGAEAFF
TGTGCCAGCAGTGACAGGGGGGTCGGGGGGGCTGAAGCTTTCTTT
>TRBJ2-7|TRBV6-6|.|.
CASSYSSDPERGAPYEQYF
TGTGCCAGCAGTTACTCGAGCGACCCAGAACGGGGCGCACCCTACGAGCAGTACTTC
>TRBJ1-1|TRBV19|TRBD1|.
CASSSPRGTANTEAFF
TGTGCCAGTAGTTCACCAAGGGGGACAGCGAACACTGAAGCTTTCTTT
>TRBJ1-3|TRBV6-1|.|few
CASIHEAPGNTIYF
TGTGCCAGCATCCACGAGGCACCCGGAAACACCATATATTTT
>TRBJ2-3|TRBV3-1|.|many
CASSQGLVDTQYF
TGTGCCAGCAGCCAAGGTTTGGTAGATACGCAGTATTTT
>TRBJ1-2|TRBV5-1|.|few
CASSLGSEYDGYTF
TGCGCCAGCAGCTTGGGGTCAGAATACGATGGCTACACCTTC
>TRBJ1-6|TRBV27|.|few
CASNQGNSPLHF
TGTGCCAGCAACCAGGGCAATTCACCCCTCCACTTT
>TRBJ1-6|TRBV11-2|.|many
CASSLDPSPNSPLHF
TGTGCCAGCAGCTTAGATCCCAGTCCTAATTCACCCCTCCACTTT
>TRBJ1-2|TRBV27|.|few
CASGGEGLYGYTF
TGTGCCAGCGGTGGTGAGGGACTCTATGGCTACACCTTC
>TRBJ2-1|TRBV3-1|.|.
CASSQEATAYNEQFF
TGTGCCAGCAGCCAAGAGGCGACGGCCTACAATGAGCAGTTCTTC
>TRBJ2-1|TRBV24-1|.|many
CATSDFRRGAYNEQFF
TGTGCCACCAGTGATTTCCGGAGAGGGGCCTACAATGAGCAGTTCTTC
>TRBJ2-1|TRBV11-3|TRBD2|many
CASKGWVLAGGIPYNEQFF
TGTGCCAGCAAAGGGTGGGTACTAGCGGGGGGGATCCCCTACAATGAGCAGTTCTTC
>TRBJ2-6|TRBV2|.|few
CASSAGESGANVLTF
TGTGCCAGCAGCGCAGGGGAATCTGGGGCCAACGTCCTGACTTTC
>TRBJ1-1|TRBV7-2|.|.
CASSPTRGAFF
TGTGCCAGCAGCCCTACCCGGGGAGCTTTCTTT
>TRBJ2-6|TRBV20-1|TRBD1|.
CSARGGTGDLASYSGANVLTF
TGCAGTGCTAGAGGCGGGACAGGGGACCTAGCTAGTTATTCTGGGGCCAACGTCCTGACTTTC
>TRBJ1-1|TRBV29-1|TRBD1|.
CSVDRGGSTEAFF
TGCAGCGTGGACAGGGGCGGGAGCACTGAAGCTTTCTTT
>TRBJ1-1|TRBV11-3|.|many
CASSTYGGEAFF
TGTGCCAGCAGCACCTATGGGGGTGAAGCTTTCTTT
>TRBJ2-5|TRBV28|.|many
CASSDLPGGGETQYF
TGTGCCAGCAGTGATCTTCCCGGGGGCGGGGAGACCCAGTACTTC
>TRBJ2-1|TRBV30|.|few
CAWSVLGDVQFF
TGTGCCTGGAGTGTACTCGGGGACGTGCAGTTCTTC
>TRBJ2-3|TRBV27|.|many
CASSPLRGMRTDTQYF
TGTGCCAGCAGCCCTCTCCGGGGGATGAGGACAGATACGCAGTATTTT
>TRBJ1-2|TRBV20-1|.|many
CSASTGEANYGYTF
TGCAGTGCTAGTACAGGCGAAGCTAACTATGGCTACACCTTC
>TRBJ1-1|TRBV7-3|.|.
CASSLTVDNEAFF
TGTGCCAGCAGCTTAACGGTGGACAATGAAGCTTTCTTT
>TRBJ1-4|TRBV19|.|few
CASSGGTYNEKLFF
TGTGCCAGTAGTGGCGGGACCTATAATGAAAAACTGTTTTTT
>TRBJ1-1|TRBV30|.|.
CAWSVLDEAFF
TGTGCCTGGAGTGTACTGGATGAAGCTTTCTTT
>TRBJ2-3|TRBV20-1|.|few
CSATRDPITDTQYF
TGCAGTGCAACCAGGGATCCGATAACGGATACGCAGTATTTT
>TRBJ1-2|TRBV19|.|.
CATKIPDGNYGYTF
TGTGCCACTAAAATACCAGACGGTAACTATGGCTACACCTTC
>TRBJ1-2|TRBV2|.|many
CASRDTGAPDGYTF
TGTGCCAGCAGGGACACTGGAGCGCCCGACGGCTACACCTTC
>TRBJ2-2|TRBV19|TRBD2|few
CASLRSGGNTGELFF
TGTGCCAGCCTAAGGAGCGGGGGGAACACCGGGGAGCTGTTTTTT
>TRBJ1-3|TRBV7-9|.|many
CASSLTGLSGNTIYF
TGTGCCAGCAGCCTTACAGGGCTCTCTGGAAACACCATATATTTT